The rows below give T cell receptor beta chains drawn from one sample of a study of shared clonotypes between healthy human individuals. Some clones are missing from TCRdb's copy, which holds only in-frame ones; the method was immunoSEQ multiplex PCR. The repertoire holds about 2 million clones, with 85% to 95% as singletons. The sequenced sample was naive CD4+ T cells sorted from blood. The receptors originated from a man between 18 and 29 years old in good health. The CDR3 runs from the conserved cysteine through the conserved F or W. The order of the fields is J gene, V gene, CDR3 length, D gene, clone size, CDR3 DNA, CDR3 protein. A D gene is named only where the DNA matches it firmly. For some rows the clone size is stated as once, few or many, or as a class when expanded; others skip it.

j_gene: TRBJ1-1
v_gene: TRBV18
len: 14
d_gene: TRBD1
abundance: .
CDR3nt: TGTGCCAGCTCACCGGGACAGGGTTTCGCTGAAGCTTTCTTT
CDR3aa: CASSPGQGFAEAFF

j_gene: TRBJ2-1
v_gene: TRBV6-1
len: 15
d_gene: .
abundance: once
CDR3nt: TGTGCCAGCAGTGAAGCGTCGACGGGGTTCAATGAGCAGTTCTTC
CDR3aa: CASSEASTGFNEQFF

j_gene: TRBJ2-5
v_gene: TRBV30
len: 13
d_gene: .
abundance: .
CDR3nt: TGTGCCTGGGATTGGGACGGGGGAGGCACCCAGTACTTC
CDR3aa: CAWDWDGGGTQYF

j_gene: TRBJ2-1
v_gene: TRBV11-3
len: 13
d_gene: .
abundance: .
CDR3nt: TGTGCCAGCAGCTGGGGGCCCGGCAATGAGCAGTTCTTC
CDR3aa: CASSWGPGNEQFF

j_gene: TRBJ1-1
v_gene: TRBV5-4
len: 14
d_gene: .
abundance: .
CDR3nt: TGTGCCAGCAGCAAAGGGAGCATGAACACTGAAGCTTTCTTT
CDR3aa: CASSKGSMNTEAFF

j_gene: TRBJ2-5
v_gene: TRBV19
len: 14
d_gene: TRBD1
abundance: .
CDR3nt: TGTGCCAGTAAGGGACAGGGGGTCCAAGAGACCCAGTACTTC
CDR3aa: CASKGQGVQETQYF

j_gene: TRBJ1-2
v_gene: TRBV5-1
len: 12
d_gene: .
abundance: .
CDR3nt: TGCGCCAGCAGGACAGTTAACTATGGCTACACCTTC
CDR3aa: CASRTVNYGYTF

j_gene: TRBJ1-2
v_gene: TRBV30
len: 11
d_gene: TRBD1
abundance: .
CDR3nt: TGTGCCTGGAGTCCCGGACAGGGGTGTATCTTC
CDR3aa: CAWSPGQGCIF

j_gene: TRBJ2-7
v_gene: TRBV2
len: 14
d_gene: .
abundance: .
CDR3nt: TGTGCCAGCAGCCGGGACGGCGTCATGTACGAGCAGTACTTC
CDR3aa: CASSRDGVMYEQYF

j_gene: TRBJ2-2
v_gene: TRBV7-2
len: 16
d_gene: TRBD1
abundance: .
CDR3nt: TGTGCCAGCAGCTTAGGACCCGGACAGGGGCCCGGGGAGCTGTTTTTT
CDR3aa: CASSLGPGQGPGELFF

j_gene: TRBJ1-3
v_gene: TRBV2
len: 15
d_gene: .
abundance: .
CDR3nt: TGTGCCAGCAGTGAACAGGGGCCTGTTGGGAACACCATATATTTT
CDR3aa: CASSEQGPVGNTIYF

j_gene: TRBJ2-2
v_gene: TRBV9
len: 15
d_gene: .
abundance: .
CDR3nt: TGTGCCAGCAGCGTAGAGTCGGGGTCCACCGGGGAGCTGTTTTTT
CDR3aa: CASSVESGSTGELFF

j_gene: TRBJ2-7
v_gene: TRBV5-1
len: 15
d_gene: .
abundance: .
CDR3nt: TGCGCCAGCAGCCCATACGGGACATCACCATACGAGCAGTACTTC
CDR3aa: CASSPYGTSPYEQYF

j_gene: TRBJ2-3
v_gene: TRBV19
len: 16
d_gene: .
abundance: .
CDR3nt: TGTGCCAGTAGTATCGCCCTGCGGGGCGACACAGATACGCAGTATTTT
CDR3aa: CASSIALRGDTDTQYF

j_gene: TRBJ1-5
v_gene: TRBV15
len: 14
d_gene: .
abundance: .
CDR3nt: TGTGCCACCAGCAGAGATATTAGCAATCAGCCCCAGCATTTT
CDR3aa: CATSRDISNQPQHF

j_gene: TRBJ2-7
v_gene: TRBV5-4
len: 15
d_gene: .
abundance: .
CDR3nt: TGTGCCAGCAGCTTGGGTGGCGACATCTCCTACGAGCAGTACTTC
CDR3aa: CASSLGGDISYEQYF

j_gene: TRBJ2-3
v_gene: TRBV5-1
len: 13
d_gene: .
abundance: .
CDR3nt: TGCGCCAGCAGCTTGTCCGGGGGAGATACGCAGTATTTT
CDR3aa: CASSLSGGDTQYF

j_gene: TRBJ2-7
v_gene: TRBV4-3
len: 16
d_gene: .
abundance: .
CDR3nt: TGCGCCAGCAGCCAAGATCTCACAGATACATTCTACGAGCAGTACTTC
CDR3aa: CASSQDLTDTFYEQYF

j_gene: TRBJ2-3
v_gene: TRBV2
len: 18
d_gene: TRBD2
abundance: .
CDR3nt: TGTGCCAGCAGTGTCTCAGTCGGACTAGCGGGGAACACAGATACGCAGTATTTT
CDR3aa: CASSVSVGLAGNTDTQYF

j_gene: TRBJ1-2
v_gene: TRBV15
len: 16
d_gene: .
abundance: .
CDR3nt: TGTGCCACCAGCAGATACCCAAGGGGGGGTGACTATGGCTACACCTTC
CDR3aa: CATSRYPRGGDYGYTF

j_gene: TRBJ2-5
v_gene: TRBV10-3
len: 15
d_gene: .
abundance: once
CDR3nt: TGTGCCATCAGTGAGTCGTCTACGTATCAAGAGACCCAGTACTTC
CDR3aa: CAISESSTYQETQYF

j_gene: TRBJ2-1
v_gene: TRBV7-2
len: 14
d_gene: .
abundance: .
CDR3nt: TGTGCCAGCAGCTTTTCCAGGCTTCCAATACAGCAGTTCTTC
CDR3aa: CASSFSRLPIQQFF

j_gene: TRBJ1-1
v_gene: TRBV6-1
len: 14
d_gene: .
abundance: .
CDR3nt: TGTGCCAGCAGTGCCAGGGCCCTTGACACTGAAGCTTTCTTT
CDR3aa: CASSARALDTEAFF

j_gene: TRBJ1-2
v_gene: TRBV6-5
len: 14
d_gene: TRBD1
abundance: .
CDR3nt: TGTGCCAGCAGTACCCGCGACAGGGGCCACGGCTACACCTTC
CDR3aa: CASSTRDRGHGYTF

j_gene: TRBJ1-1
v_gene: TRBV5-1
len: 15
d_gene: .
abundance: .
CDR3nt: TGCGCCAGCAGCTTGTCGGGGGTGGAGAACACTGAAGCTTTCTTT
CDR3aa: CASSLSGVENTEAFF

j_gene: TRBJ2-7
v_gene: TRBV10-3
len: 16
d_gene: TRBD2
abundance: .
CDR3nt: TGTGCCATCAGTGGAGGGACTAGCGGGAGTCTCGACGAGCAGTACTTC
CDR3aa: CAISGGTSGSLDEQYF

j_gene: TRBJ1-6
v_gene: TRBV18
len: 16
d_gene: .
abundance: .
CDR3nt: TGTGCCAGCTCACCAATCGGGAGCTCCTATAATTCACCCCTCCACTTT
CDR3aa: CASSPIGSSYNSPLHF

j_gene: TRBJ1-1
v_gene: TRBV6-1
len: 13
d_gene: .
abundance: .
CDR3nt: TGTGCCAGCAGTGAAGCGACGGGCACTGAAGCTTTCTTT
CDR3aa: CASSEATGTEAFF

j_gene: TRBJ2-5
v_gene: TRBV7-2
len: 14
d_gene: .
abundance: .
CDR3nt: TGTGCCAGCAGCCCAAGCCAGGGACAAGAGACCCAGTACTTC
CDR3aa: CASSPSQGQETQYF

j_gene: TRBJ1-1
v_gene: TRBV6-1
len: 12
d_gene: .
abundance: .
CDR3nt: TGTGCCAGCAGTGACGGGGACACTGAAGCTTTCTTT
CDR3aa: CASSDGDTEAFF

j_gene: TRBJ2-7
v_gene: TRBV28
len: 14
d_gene: .
abundance: .
CDR3nt: TGTGCCAGCAGTACCCCCGCGGATCTCTACGAGCAGTACTTC
CDR3aa: CASSTPADLYEQYF

j_gene: TRBJ2-7
v_gene: TRBV5-1
len: 14
d_gene: TRBD1
abundance: once
CDR3nt: TGCGCCAGCAGCATAGGACAGGGGGGCTACGAGCAGTACTTC
CDR3aa: CASSIGQGGYEQYF

j_gene: TRBJ2-1
v_gene: TRBV29-1
len: 13
d_gene: .
abundance: .
CDR3nt: TGCCTCGCCGGGGCTAGCTCCTACAATGAGCAGTTCTTC
CDR3aa: CLAGASSYNEQFF